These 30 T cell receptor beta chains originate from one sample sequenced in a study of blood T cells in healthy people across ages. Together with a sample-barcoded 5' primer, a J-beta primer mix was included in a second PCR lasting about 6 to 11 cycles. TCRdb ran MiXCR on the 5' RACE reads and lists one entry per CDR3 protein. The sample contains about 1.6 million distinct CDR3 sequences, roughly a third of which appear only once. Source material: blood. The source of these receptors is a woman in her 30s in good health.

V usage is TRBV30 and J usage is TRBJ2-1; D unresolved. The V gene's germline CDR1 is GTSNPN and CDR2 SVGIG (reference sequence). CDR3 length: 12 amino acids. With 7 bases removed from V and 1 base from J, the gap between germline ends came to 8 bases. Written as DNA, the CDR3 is TGTGCCTATCGAAGGTCCTACAATGAGCAGTTCTTC. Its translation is CAYRRSYNEQFF.

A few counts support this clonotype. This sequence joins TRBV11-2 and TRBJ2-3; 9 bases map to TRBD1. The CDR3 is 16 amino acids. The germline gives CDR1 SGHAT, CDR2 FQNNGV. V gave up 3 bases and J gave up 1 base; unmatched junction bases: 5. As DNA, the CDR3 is TGTGCCAGCAGCTTCCCGGGACAGGGCGGCACAGATACGCAGTATTTT. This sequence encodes CASSFPGQGGTDTQYF.

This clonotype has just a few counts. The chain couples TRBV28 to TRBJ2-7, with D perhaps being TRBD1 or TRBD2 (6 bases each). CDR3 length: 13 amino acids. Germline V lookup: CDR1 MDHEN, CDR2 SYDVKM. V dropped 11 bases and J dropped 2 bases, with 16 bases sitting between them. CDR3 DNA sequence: TGTGCCTGCACCCTGGGGGGCCCCTACGAGCAGTACTTC. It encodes CACTLGGPYEQYF.

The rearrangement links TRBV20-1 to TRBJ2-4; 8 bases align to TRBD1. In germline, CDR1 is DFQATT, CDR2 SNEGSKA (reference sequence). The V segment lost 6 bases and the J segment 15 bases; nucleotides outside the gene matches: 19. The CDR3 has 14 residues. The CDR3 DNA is TGCAGTGCCGACAAACAGGGGGTCACCTACGAGCGGTACTTC. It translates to CSADKQGVTYERYF.

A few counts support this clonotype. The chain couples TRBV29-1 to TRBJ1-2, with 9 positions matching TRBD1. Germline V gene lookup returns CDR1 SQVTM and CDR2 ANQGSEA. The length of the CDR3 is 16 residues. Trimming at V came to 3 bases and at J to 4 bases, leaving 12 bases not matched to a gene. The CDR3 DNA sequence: TGCAGCGTTGATGGACAGGGGAACACCCTTTCCTATGGCTACACCTTC. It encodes CSVDGQGNTLSYGYTF.

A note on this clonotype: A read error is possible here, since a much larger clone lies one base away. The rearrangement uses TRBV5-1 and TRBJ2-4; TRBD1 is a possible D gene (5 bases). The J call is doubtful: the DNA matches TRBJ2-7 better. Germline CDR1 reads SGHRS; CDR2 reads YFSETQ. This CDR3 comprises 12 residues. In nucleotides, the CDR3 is TGCGCCAGCAACTTGGGGCGGAGCGAGCAGTACTTC. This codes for CASNLGRSEQYF.

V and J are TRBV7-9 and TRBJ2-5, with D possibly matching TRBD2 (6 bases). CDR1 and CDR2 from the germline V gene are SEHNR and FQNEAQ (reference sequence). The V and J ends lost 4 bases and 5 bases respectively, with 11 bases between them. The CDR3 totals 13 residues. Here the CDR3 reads CASSSGLWETQYF. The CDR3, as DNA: TGTGCCAGCAGCTCGGGACTTTGGGAGACCCAGTACTTC.

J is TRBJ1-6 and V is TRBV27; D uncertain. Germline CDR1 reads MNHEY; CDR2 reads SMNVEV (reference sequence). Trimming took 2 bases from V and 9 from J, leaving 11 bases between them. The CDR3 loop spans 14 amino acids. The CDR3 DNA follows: TGTGCCAGCAGTTTAATGGGAGGTCGTTCACCCCTCCACTTT. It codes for CASSLMGGRSPLHF.

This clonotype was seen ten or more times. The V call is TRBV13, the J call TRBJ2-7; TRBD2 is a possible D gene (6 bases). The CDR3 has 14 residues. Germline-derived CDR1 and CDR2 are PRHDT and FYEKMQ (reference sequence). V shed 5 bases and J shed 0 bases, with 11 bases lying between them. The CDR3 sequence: CASSLGGASYEQYF. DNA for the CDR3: TGTGCCAGCAGCCTTGGCGGGGCCTCCTACGAGCAGTACTTC.

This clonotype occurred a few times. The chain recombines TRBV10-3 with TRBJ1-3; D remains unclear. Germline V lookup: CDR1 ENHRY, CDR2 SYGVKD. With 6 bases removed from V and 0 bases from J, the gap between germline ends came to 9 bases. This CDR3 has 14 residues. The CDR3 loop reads CAIRPTASGNTIYF. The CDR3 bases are TGTGCCATCAGACCGACCGCCTCTGGAAACACCATATATTTT.

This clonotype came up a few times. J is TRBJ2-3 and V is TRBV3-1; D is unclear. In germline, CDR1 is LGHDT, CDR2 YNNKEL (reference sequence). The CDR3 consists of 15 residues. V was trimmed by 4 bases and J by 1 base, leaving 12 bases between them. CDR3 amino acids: CASSPLRARTDTQYF. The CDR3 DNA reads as TGTGCCAGCAGCCCCCTCCGGGCCCGCACAGATACGCAGTATTTT.

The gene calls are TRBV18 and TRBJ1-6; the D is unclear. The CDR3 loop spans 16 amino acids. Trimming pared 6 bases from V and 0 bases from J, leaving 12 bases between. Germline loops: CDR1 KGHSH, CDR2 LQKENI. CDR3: CASSATASSYNSPLHF. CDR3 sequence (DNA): TGTGCCAGCTCGGCGACTGCGAGCTCCTATAATTCACCCCTCCACTTT.

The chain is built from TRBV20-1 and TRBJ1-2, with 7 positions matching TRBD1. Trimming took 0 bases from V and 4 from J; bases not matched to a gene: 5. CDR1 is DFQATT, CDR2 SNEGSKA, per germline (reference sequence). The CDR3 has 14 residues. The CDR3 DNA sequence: TGCAGTGCTAGAGACAACAGGGGATTCTATGGCTACACCTTC. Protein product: CSARDNRGFYGYTF.

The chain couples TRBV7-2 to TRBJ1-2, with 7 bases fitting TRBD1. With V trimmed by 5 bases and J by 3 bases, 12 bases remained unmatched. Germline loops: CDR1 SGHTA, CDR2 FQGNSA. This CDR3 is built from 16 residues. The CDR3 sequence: CASSPDRDSWYYGYTF. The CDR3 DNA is TGTGCCAGCAGCCCAGACAGGGACAGTTGGTACTATGGCTACACCTTC.

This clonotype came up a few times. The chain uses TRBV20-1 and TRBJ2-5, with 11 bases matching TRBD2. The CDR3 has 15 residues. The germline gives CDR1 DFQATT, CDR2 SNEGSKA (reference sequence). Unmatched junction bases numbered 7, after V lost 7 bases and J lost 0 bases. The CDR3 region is CSDSSGGINQETQYF. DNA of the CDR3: TGCAGTGATTCTAGCGGGGGGATTAACCAAGAGACCCAGTACTTC.

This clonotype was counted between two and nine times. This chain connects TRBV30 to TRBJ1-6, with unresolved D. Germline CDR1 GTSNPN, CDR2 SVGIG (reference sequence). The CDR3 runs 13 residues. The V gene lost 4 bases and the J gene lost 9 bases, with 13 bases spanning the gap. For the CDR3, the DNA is TGTGCCTGGATCAGAGGGTCCGGTTCACCCCTCCACTTT. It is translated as CAWIRGSGSPLHF.

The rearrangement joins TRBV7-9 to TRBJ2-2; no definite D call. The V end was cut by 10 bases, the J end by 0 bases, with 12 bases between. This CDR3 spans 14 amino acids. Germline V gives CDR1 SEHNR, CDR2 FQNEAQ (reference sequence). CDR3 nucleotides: TGTGCCATCTCCAATAACGCGAACACCGGGGAGCTGTTTTTT. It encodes CAISNNANTGELFF.

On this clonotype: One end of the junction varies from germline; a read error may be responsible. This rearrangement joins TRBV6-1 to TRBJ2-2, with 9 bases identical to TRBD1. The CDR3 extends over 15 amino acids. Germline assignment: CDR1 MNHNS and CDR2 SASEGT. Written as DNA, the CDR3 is TGTGCCAGCAGAGTCACAGGGGGCAGCGCCGGGGAGCGGTTTTTT. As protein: CASRVTGGSAGERFF.

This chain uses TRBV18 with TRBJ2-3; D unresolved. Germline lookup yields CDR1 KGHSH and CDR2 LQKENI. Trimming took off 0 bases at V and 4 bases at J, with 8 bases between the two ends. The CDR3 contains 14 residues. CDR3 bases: TGTGCCAGCTCACCACCGTCTACCCCAGATACGCAGTATTTT. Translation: CASSPPSTPDTQYF.

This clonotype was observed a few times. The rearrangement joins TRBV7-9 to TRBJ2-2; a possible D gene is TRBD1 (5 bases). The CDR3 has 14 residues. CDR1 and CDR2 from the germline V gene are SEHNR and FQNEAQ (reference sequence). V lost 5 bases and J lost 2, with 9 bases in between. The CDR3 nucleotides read TGTGCCAGCAGCCGAGACAGCAACACCGGGGAGCTGTTTTTT. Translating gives CASSRDSNTGELFF.

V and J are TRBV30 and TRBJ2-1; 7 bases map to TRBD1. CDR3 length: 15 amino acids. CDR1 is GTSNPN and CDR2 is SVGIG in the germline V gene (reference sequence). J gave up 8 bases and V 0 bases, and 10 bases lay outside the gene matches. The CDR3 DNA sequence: TGTGCCTGGAGTGTGGGGTTGACAGGGTTCGATGAGCAGTTCTTC. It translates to CAWSVGLTGFDEQFF. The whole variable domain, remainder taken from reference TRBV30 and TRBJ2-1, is SQTIHQWPATLVQPVGSPLSLECTVEGTSNPNLYWYRQAAGRGLQLLFYSVGIGQISSEVPQNLSASRPQDRQFILSSKKLLLSDSGFYLCAWSVGLTGFDEQFFGPGTRLTVL.

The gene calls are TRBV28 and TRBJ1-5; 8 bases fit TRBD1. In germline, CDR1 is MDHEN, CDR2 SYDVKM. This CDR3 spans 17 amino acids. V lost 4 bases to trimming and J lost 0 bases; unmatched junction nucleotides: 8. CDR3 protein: CASSSQGEGYSNQPQHF. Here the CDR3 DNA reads TGTGCCAGCAGTTCACAGGGGGAGGGATATAGCAATCAGCCCCAGCATTTT. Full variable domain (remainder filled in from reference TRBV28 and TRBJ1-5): DVKVTQSSRYLVKRTGEKVFLECVQDMDHENMFWYRQDPGLGLRLIYFSYDVKMKEKGDIPEGYSVSREKKERFSLILESASTNQTSMYLCASSSQGEGYSNQPQHFGDGTRLSIL.

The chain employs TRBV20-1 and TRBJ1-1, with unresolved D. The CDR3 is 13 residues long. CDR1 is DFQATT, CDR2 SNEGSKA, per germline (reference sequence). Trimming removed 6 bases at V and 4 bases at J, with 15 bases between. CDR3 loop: CSAGGMAGTEAFF. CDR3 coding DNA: TGCAGTGCCGGAGGGATGGCGGGCACTGAAGCTTTCTTT.

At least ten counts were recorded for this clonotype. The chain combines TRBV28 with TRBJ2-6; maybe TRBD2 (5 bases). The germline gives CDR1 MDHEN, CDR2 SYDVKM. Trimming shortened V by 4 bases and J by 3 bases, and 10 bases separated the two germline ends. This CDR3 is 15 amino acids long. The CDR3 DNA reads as TGTGCCAGCAGTTCTCCTGGAGGTGGGGCCAACGTCCTGACTTTC. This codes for CASSSPGGGANVLTF.

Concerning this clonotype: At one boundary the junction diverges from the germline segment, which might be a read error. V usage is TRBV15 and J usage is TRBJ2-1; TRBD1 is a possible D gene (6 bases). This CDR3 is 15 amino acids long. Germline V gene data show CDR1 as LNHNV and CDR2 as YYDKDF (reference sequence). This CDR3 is CAASRDPGVRDEQFF. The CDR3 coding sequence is TGTGCCGCCAGCAGAGACCCAGGGGTAAGAGATGAGCAGTTCTTC.

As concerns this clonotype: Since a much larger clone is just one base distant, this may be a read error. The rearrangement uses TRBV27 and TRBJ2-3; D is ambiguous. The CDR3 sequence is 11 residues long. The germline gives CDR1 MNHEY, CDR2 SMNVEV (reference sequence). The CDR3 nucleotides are TGTACCAGCACCTTCCCTACGGGGCAGTATTTT. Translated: CTSTFPTGQYF.

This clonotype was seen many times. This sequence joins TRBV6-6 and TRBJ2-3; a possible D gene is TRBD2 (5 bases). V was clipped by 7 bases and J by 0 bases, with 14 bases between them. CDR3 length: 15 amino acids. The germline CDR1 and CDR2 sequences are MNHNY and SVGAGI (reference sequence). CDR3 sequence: CASIDGEISTDTQYF. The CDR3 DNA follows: TGTGCCAGCATAGACGGGGAAATCAGCACAGATACGCAGTATTTT.

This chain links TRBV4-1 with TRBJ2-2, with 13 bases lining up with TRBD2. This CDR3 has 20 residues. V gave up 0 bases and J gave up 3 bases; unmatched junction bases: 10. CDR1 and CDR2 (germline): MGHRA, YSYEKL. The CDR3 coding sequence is TGCGCCAGCAGCCAAGATGGACTAGCGGGAGAGGGGCAGGACACCGGGGAGCTGTTTTTT. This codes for CASSQDGLAGEGQDTGELFF.

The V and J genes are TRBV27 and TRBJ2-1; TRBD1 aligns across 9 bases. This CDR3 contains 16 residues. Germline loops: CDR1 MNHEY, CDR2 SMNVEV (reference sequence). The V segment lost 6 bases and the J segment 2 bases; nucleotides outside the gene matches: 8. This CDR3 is CASRPPTGGPYNEQFF. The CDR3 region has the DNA TGTGCCAGCAGACCTCCTACAGGGGGCCCCTACAATGAGCAGTTCTTC.

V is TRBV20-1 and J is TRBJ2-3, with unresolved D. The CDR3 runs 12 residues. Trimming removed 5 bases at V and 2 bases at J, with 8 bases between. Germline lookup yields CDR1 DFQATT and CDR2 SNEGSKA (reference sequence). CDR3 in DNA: TGCAGTGCTGCATGGTCCACAGATACGCAGTATTTT. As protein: CSAAWSTDTQYF.